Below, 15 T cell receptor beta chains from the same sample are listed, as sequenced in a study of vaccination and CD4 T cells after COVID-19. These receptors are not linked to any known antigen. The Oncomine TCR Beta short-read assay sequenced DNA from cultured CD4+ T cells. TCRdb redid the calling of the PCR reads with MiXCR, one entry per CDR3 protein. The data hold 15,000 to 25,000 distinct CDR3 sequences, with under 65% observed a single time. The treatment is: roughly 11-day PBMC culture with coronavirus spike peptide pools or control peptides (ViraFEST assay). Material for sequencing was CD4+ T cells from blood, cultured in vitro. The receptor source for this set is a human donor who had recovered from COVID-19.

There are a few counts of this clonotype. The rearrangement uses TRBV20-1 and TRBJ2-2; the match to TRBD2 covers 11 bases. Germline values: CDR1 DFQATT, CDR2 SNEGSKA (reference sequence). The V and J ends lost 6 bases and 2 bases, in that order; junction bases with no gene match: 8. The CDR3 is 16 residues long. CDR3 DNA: TGCAGTGCACATTCCGGGACTAGCGGCAACACCGGGGAGCTGTTTTTT. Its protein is CSAHSGTSGNTGELFF.

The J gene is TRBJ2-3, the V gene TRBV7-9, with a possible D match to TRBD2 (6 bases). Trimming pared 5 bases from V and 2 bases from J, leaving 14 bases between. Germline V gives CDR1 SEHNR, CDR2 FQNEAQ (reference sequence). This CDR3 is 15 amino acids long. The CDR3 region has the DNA TGTGCCAGCAGCCGCCGGGCGGGGACCACAGATACGCAGTATTTT. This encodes CASSRRAGTTDTQYF.

The CDR3 region has the DNA TGTGCCAGCAGAACGGACGGAGACACCGGGGAGCTGTTTTTT. It codes for CASRTDGDTGELFF. The chain is built from TRBV6-1 and TRBJ2-2; D call uncertain. Germline V CDR1 and CDR2: MNHNS, SASEGT. Trimming removed 6 bases from V and 3 bases from J, with 11 bases in between. The CDR3 has 14 residues.

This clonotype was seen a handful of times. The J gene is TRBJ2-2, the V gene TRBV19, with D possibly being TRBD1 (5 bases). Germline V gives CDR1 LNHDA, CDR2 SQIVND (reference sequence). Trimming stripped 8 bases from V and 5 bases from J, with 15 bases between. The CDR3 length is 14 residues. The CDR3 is CASLGAGNTGELFF. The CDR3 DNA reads TGTGCCAGTCTAGGCGCAGGGAATACCGGGGAGCTGTTTTTT.

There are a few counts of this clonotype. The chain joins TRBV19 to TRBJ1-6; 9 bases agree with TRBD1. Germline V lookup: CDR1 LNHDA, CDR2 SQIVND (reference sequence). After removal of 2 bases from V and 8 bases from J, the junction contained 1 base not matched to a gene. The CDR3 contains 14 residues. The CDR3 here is CASSITGGDSPLHF. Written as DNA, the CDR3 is TGTGCCAGTAGTATAACAGGGGGCGATTCACCCCTCCACTTT.

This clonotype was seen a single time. CDR3 coding DNA: TGTGCCAGCAGTCCGCCGGGGGGGCCCCAGCATTTT. Its translation: CASSPPGGPQHF. The chain joins TRBV27 to TRBJ1-5, with D perhaps matching TRBD1 (5 bases). V shed 5 bases and J shed 9 bases, with 11 bases lying between them. The CDR3 contains 12 residues. Germline V CDR1 and CDR2: MNHEY, SMNVEV (reference sequence).

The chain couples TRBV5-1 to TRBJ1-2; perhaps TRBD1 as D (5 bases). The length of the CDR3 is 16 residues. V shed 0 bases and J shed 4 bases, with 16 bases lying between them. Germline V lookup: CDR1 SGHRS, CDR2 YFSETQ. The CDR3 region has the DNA TGCGCCAGCAGCTTGGGGTTAAGGGGTCGGGGCTATGGCTACACCTTC. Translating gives CASSLGLRGRGYGYTF. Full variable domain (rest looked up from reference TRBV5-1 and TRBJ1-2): KAGVTQTPRYLIKTRGQQVTLSCSPISGHRSVSWYQQTPGQGLQFLFEYFSETQRNKGNFPGRFSGRQFSNSRSEMNVSTLELGDSALYLCASSLGLRGRGYGYTFGSGTRLTVV.

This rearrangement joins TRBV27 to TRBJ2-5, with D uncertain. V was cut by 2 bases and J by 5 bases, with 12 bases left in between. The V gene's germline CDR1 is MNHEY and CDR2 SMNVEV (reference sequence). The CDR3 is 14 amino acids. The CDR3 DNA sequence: TGTGCCAGCAGTTTAAACGGCGTGCGGGAGACCCAGTACTTC. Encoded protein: CASSLNGVRETQYF.

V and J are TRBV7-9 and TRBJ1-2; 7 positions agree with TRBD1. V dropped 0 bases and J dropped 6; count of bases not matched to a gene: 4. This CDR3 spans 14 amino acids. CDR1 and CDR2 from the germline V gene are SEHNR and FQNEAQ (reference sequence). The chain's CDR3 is CASSLAGTADGYTF. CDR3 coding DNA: TGTGCCAGCAGCTTAGCCGGGACAGCCGATGGCTACACCTTC.

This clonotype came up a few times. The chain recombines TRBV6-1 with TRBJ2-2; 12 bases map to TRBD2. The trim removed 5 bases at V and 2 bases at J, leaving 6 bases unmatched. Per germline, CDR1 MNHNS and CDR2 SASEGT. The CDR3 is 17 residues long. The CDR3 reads CASSKLAGGPNTGELFF. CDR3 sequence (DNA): TGTGCCAGCAGTAAACTAGCGGGAGGCCCAAACACCGGGGAGCTGTTTTTT.

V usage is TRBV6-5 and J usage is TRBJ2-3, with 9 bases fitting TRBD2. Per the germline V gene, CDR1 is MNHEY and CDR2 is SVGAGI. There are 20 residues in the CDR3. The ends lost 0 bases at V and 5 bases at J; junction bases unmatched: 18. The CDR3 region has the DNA TGTGCCAGCAGTTACTCGGAGGGGGCCACTCCTAGCGGGACTTTAGATACGCAGTATTTT. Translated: CASSYSEGATPSGTLDTQYF.

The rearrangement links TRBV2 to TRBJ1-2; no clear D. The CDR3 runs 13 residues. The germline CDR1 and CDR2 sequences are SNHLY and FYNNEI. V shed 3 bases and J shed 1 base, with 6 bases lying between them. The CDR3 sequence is CASSEGGNYGYTF. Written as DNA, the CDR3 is TGTGCCAGCAGTGAGGGTGGTAACTATGGCTACACCTTC.

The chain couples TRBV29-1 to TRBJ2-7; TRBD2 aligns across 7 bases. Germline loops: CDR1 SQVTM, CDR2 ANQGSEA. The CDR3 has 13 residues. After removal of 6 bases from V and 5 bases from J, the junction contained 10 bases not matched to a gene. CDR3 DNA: TGCAGCGTACGACGGGGAGGGGAGAACGAGCAGTACTTC. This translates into CSVRRGGENEQYF.

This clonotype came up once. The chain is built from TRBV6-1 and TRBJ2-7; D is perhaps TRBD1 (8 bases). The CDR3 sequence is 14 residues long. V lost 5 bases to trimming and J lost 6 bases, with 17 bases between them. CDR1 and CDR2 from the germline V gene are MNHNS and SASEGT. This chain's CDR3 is CASSPGSGTGEQYF. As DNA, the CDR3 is TGTGCCAGCAGTCCGGGAAGCGGGACAGGCGAGCAGTACTTC.

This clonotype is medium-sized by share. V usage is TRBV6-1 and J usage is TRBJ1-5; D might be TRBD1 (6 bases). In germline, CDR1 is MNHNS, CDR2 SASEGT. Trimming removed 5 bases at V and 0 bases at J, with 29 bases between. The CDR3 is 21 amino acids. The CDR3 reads CASSPRVKFGGEGGSNQPQHF. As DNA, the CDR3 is TGTGCCAGCAGTCCCCGGGTGAAGTTCGGGGGCGAGGGCGGTAGCAATCAGCCCCAGCATTTT.